The rows below give T cell receptor beta chains drawn from one sample of a study of CD8 T cells in Susac syndrome. TCRdb analysed the immunoSEQ multiplex PCR reads with MiXCR anew, one entry per CDR3 protein. The data contain 85,000 to 130,000 distinct CDR3 sequences, approximately 94% of them singletons. The sequencing input was CD8+ T cells from PBMCs. These receptors were obtained from a human donor with Susac syndrome. The CDR3 runs from the conserved cysteine through the conserved F or W.

>TRBV12-3/TRBV12-4
CASSLDQPQHF
>TRBV20-1
CSARGPGEYEQYF
>TRBV7-8
CASSLRDLSGANVLTF
>TRBV6-2/TRBV6-3
CASRRETQYF
>TRBV4-1
CASSPSVGELFF
>TRBV13
CASSLGGRLPEAFF
>TRBV9
CASSVRGEADTQYF
>TRBV7-9
CASRSLLAEPYEQYF
>TRBV20-1
CSANRLAGSTDTQYF
>TRBV20-1
CSASQKGPSEAFF
>TRBV9
CASSVVAGELFF
>TRBV2
CASSQARTGDNEQFF
>TRBV9
CASSVGAGRLAANYGYTF
>TRBV9
CASSASLGNQPQHF